The 12 T cell receptor beta chains below all came from one sample that was sequenced in a study of T cell repertoires in cytomegalovirus infection. TCRdb re-analysed the reads in MiXCR, keeping a single row per CDR3 protein. The sample holds about 220,000 distinct CDR3 sequences, 35% to 45% seen once. Antigens for these TCRs are unknown. The specimen was CD8+ T cells from cultured PBMCs, collected from culture after CMV antigen stimulation. The receptor set was obtained from a human donor in good health (CMV status not recorded). Some clones in this sample may be carry-over from other donors' samples.

This clonotype has more than one count but fewer than ten. This chain links TRBV7-6 with TRBJ2-3, with D unresolved. V lost 1 base, J lost 5 bases, and 7 bases lay in between. Germline V gives CDR1 SGHVS, CDR2 FNYEAQ. The CDR3 covers 13 residues. This chain's CDR3 is CASSLGSVDTQYF. The DNA for the CDR3 is TGTGCCAGCAGCTTAGGGTCAGTAGATACGCAGTATTTT. Filled out from reference TRBV7-6 and TRBJ2-3, the complete variable domain reads GAGVSQSPRYKVTKRGQDVALRCDPISGHVSLYWYRQALGQGPEFLTYFNYEAQQDKSGLPNDRFSAERPEGSISTLTIQRTEQRDSAMYRCASSLGSVDTQYFGPGTRLTVL.

The rearrangement uses TRBV29-1 and TRBJ2-1; D gene ambiguous. There are 15 residues in the CDR3. Per the germline V gene, CDR1 is SQVTM and CDR2 is ANQGSEA. V was trimmed by 1 base and J by 6 bases, leaving 16 bases between them. CDR3 amino acids: CSVEVAGTLGNEQFF. CDR3 nucleotide sequence: TGCAGCGTTGAAGTCGCTGGAACTCTAGGCAATGAGCAGTTCTTC.

This clonotype was observed a single time. J is TRBJ1-4 and V is TRBV4-1, with D perhaps TRBD1 (5 bases). There are 13 residues in the CDR3. V was cut by 4 bases and J by 8 bases, with 11 bases left in between. The germline gives CDR1 MGHRA, CDR2 YSYEKL. The CDR3 nucleotides are TGCGCCAGCAGCCCCGGGACGTGGGAAAAACTGTTTTTT. Translated: CASSPGTWEKLFF.

The chain recombines TRBV30 with TRBJ2-3, with D maybe TRBD1 (5 bases). The CDR3 is 14 residues long. Germline CDR1 is GTSNPN and CDR2 is SVGIG (reference sequence). V lost 5 bases and J lost 1, with 13 bases in between. For the CDR3, the DNA is TGTGCCTGGTGGGGCAGGCCGGGCACAGATACGCAGTATTTT. Translating gives CAWWGRPGTDTQYF.

The V call is TRBV4-1, the J call TRBJ2-1; 10 nucleotides line up with TRBD2. CDR1 and CDR2 from the germline V gene are MGHRA and YSYEKL. The length of the CDR3 is 16 residues. The trim removed 2 bases at V and 5 bases at J, leaving 6 bases unmatched. This chain's CDR3 is CASSQLTSGLNNEQFF. The CDR3 coding sequence is TGCGCCAGCAGCCAACTGACTAGCGGGCTAAACAATGAGCAGTTCTTC.

This clonotype appeared a few times. The chain is built from TRBV25-1 and TRBJ2-3; no firm D call. Trimming removed 9 bases at V and 0 bases at J, with 13 bases between. The CDR3 is 14 amino acids. The V gene's germline CDR1 is MGHDK and CDR2 SYGVNS. The CDR3 DNA is TGTGCCAGTTCGAGTGTTCCTAGCACAGATACGCAGTATTTT. Residues: CASSSVPSTDTQYF.

V usage is TRBV19 and J usage is TRBJ2-7, with D possibly TRBD1 on 6 matching bases. Trimming took 5 bases from V and 4 from J, leaving 15 bases between them. The CDR3 loop spans 14 amino acids. The germline V gene encodes CDR1 LNHDA and CDR2 SQIVND (reference sequence). The CDR3 DNA is TGTGCCAGTAGTCTACGGGACAACCTATACGAGCAGTACTTC. Translating gives CASSLRDNLYEQYF.

A few counts support this clonotype. The chain combines TRBV7-8 with TRBJ2-3; perhaps TRBD2 as D (6 bases). This CDR3 has 15 amino acids. Per germline, CDR1 SGHVS and CDR2 FQNEAQ. Trimming stripped 1 base from V and 1 base from J, with 9 bases between. As DNA, the CDR3 is TGTGCCAGCAGCTTAGGGGCTAGCGGCACAGATACGCAGTATTTT. Its translation is CASSLGASGTDTQYF.

The CDR3 loop is CASSSPGQGARELFF. The CDR3, as DNA: TGTGCCAGCAGTTCCCCGGGACAGGGGGCCCGGGAGCTGTTTTTT. This rearrangement joins TRBV12-3 or TRBV12-4 to TRBJ2-2; TRBD1 matches 12 bases. V shed 4 bases and J 9 bases; nucleotides not matched to a gene: 6. The CDR3 has 15 amino acids.

This clonotype was seen only a few times. The rearrangement links TRBV15 to TRBJ2-4, with a tentative D call TRBD2 (6 bases). CDR1 and CDR2 (germline): LNHNV, YYDKDF (reference sequence). The CDR3 is made up of 18 amino acids. V was clipped by 4 bases and J by 0 bases, with 19 bases between them. In DNA, the CDR3 is TGTGCCACCAGCACCCCCGGGGAGGAGACTCTAGCCAAAAACATTCAGTACTTC. It yields the protein CATSTPGEETLAKNIQYF.

The chain uses TRBV7-3 and TRBJ2-1; possibly TRBD1 for D (6 bases). V was trimmed by 4 bases and J by 7 bases, leaving 14 bases between them. CDR3 size: 14 residues. Germline V gene sequence: CDR1 SGHTA, CDR2 FQGTGA. The CDR3 loop reads CASSSTTGGNEQFF. The CDR3 DNA is TGTGCCAGCAGCTCAACGACAGGAGGTAATGAGCAGTTCTTC.

This clonotype came up a few times. The rearrangement uses TRBV4-1 and TRBJ2-1; 12 bases map to TRBD1. The CDR3 runs to 17 residues. The V gene's germline CDR1 is MGHRA and CDR2 YSYEKL. V lost 4 bases to trimming and J lost 8 bases; unmatched junction nucleotides: 12. CDR3 in amino acids: CASSRLLGTGGSDEQFF. The DNA of the CDR3 is TGCGCCAGCAGCCGTCTCCTAGGGACAGGGGGCAGCGATGAGCAGTTCTTC.